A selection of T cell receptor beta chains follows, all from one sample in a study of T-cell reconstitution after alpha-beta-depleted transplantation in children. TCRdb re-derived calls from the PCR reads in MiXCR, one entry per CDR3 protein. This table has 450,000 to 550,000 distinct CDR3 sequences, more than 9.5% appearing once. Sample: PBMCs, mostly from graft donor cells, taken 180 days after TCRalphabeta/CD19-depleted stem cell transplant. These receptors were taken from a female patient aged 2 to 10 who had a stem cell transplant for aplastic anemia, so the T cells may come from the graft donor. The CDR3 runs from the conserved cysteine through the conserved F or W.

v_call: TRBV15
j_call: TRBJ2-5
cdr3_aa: CATSRDNREETQYF

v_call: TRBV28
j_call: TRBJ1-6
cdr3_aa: CASSLRLFYNSPLHF

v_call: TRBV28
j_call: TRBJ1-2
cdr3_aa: CASTERAGFLYGYTF

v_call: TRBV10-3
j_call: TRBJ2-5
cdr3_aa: CAISWTQGRETQYF

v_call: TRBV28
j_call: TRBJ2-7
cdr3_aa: CASQALARLYEQYF

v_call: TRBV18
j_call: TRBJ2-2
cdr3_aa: CASSPQEVNTGELFF

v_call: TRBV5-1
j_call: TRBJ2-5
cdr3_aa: CASSPREGETQYF

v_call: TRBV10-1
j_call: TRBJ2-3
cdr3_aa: CASSESGGPPTDTQYF

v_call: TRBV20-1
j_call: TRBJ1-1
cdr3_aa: CSARREGAFF

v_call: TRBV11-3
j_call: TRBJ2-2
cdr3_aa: CASSQGLAAHTGELFF

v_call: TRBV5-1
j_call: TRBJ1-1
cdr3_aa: CASSNPLTNTEAFF

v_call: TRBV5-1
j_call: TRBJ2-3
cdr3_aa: CASSLQGNTQYF

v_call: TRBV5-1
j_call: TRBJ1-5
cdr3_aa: CASSKLPGQGAVQPQHF

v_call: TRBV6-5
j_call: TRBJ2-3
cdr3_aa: CASSSRQGLTTDTQYF

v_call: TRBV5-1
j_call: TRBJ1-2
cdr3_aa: CATATRGGGYGYTF

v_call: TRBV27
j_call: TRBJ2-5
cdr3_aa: CASSFGLIAGGPETQYF

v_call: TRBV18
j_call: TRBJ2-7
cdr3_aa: CASSKDFSGPYF

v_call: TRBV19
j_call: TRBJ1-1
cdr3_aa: CASSIQKASTEAFF

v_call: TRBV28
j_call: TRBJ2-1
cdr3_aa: CASTQPPSFSNEQFF

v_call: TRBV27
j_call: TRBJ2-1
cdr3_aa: CASPKCEQFF

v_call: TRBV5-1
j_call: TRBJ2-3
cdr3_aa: CASSLPTSTDTQYF

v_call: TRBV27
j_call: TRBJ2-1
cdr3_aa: CASSSELAGFYNEQFF

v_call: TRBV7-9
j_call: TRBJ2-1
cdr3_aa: CASSLALGPYNEQFF

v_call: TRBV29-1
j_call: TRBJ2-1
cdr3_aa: CSVEESPQGIPYNEQFF

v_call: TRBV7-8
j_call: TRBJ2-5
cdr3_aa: CASSWFGGRAGQETQYF

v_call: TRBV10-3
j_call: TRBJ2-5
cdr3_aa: CAAGASQETQYF

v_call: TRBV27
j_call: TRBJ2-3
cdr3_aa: CASRDGRYGGTDTQYF

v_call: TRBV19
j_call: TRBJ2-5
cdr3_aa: CASSIDRGTDKQETQYF

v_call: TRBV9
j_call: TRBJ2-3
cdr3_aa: CASSPQRGGLAGFTDTQYF

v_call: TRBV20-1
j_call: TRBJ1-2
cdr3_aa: CSARGRGNYGYTF

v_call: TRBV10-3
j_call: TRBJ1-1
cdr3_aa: CAISVGTEAFF

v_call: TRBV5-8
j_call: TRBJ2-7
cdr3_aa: CASSLAFSGRSYEQYF

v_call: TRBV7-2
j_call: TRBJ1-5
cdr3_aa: CASSPTGYSNQPQHF

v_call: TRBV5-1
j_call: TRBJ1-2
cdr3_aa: CASSLSGGLYYGYTF

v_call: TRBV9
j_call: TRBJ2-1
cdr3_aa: CASSANRNHNEQFF

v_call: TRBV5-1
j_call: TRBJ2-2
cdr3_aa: CASTETGNTGELFF

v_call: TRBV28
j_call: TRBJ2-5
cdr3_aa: CASTLWETQYF

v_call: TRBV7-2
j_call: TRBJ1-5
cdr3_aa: CASSLRLGDNQPQHF